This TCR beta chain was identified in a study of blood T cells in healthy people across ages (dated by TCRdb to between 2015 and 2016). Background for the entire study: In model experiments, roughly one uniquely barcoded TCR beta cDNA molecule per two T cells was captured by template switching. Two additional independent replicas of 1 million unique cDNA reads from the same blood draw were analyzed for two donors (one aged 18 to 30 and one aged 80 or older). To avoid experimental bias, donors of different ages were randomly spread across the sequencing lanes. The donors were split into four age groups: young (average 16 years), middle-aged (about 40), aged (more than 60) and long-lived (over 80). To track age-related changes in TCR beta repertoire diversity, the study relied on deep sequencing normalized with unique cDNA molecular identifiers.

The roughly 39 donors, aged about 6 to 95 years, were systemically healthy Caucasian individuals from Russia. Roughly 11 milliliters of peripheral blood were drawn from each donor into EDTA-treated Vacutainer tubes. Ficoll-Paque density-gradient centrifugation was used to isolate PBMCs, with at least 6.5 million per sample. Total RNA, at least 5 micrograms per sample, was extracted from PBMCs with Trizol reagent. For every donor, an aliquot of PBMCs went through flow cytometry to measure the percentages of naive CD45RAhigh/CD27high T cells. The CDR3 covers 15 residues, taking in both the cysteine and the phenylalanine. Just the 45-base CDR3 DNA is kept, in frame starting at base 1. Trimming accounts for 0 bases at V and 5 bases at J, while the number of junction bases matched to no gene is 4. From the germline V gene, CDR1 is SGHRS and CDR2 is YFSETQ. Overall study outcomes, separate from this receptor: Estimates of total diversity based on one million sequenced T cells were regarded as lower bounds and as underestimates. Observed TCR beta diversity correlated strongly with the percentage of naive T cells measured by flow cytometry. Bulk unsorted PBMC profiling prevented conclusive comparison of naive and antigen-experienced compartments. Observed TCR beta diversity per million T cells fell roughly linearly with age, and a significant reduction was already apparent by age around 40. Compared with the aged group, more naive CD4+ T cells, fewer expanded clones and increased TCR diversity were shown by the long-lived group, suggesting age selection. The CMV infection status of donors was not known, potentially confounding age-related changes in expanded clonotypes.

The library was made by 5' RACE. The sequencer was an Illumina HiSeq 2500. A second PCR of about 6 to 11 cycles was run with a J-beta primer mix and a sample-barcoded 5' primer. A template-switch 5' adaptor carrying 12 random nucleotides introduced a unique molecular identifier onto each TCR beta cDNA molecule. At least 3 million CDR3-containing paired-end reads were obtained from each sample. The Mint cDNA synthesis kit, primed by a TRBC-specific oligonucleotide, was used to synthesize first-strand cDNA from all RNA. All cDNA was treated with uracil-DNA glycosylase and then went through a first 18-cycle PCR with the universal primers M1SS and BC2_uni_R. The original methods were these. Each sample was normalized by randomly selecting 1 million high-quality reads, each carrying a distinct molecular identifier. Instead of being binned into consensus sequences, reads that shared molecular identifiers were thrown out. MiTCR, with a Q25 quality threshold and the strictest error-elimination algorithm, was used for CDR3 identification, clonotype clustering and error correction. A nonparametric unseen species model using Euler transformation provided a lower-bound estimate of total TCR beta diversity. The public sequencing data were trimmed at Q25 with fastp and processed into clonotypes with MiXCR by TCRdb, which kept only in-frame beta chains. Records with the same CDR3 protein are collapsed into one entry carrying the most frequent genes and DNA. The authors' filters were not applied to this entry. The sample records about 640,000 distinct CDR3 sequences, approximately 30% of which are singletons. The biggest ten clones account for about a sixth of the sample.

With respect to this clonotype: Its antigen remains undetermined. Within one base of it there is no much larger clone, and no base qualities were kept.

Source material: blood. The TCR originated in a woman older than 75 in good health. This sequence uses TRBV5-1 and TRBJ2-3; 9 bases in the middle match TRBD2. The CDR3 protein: CASSLERGARDTQYF. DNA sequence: TGCGCCAGCAGCTTGGAGCGGGGGGCCAGAGATACGCAGTATTTT.